This T cell receptor beta chain came from a study of CD8+ T cells in alopecia areata. Across the whole study: Treatment of the treated patients consisted of oral tofacitinib, 5 to 10 mg twice daily.

In each case, RNA was isolated and then reverse transcribed into cDNA as the sequencing template. Here immunoSEQ multiplex PCR was the method, and the copy in TCRdb shows in-frame clones only, minus some. Of roughly 200,000 clones in the sample, around 50% were seen once. Treatment meaning: oral pan-JAK inhibitor, 5-10 mg twice daily. Trimming took 0 bases from V and 0 from J, leaving 7 bases between them. The length of the CDR3 is 16 residues. Germline CDR1 SGHRS, CDR2 YFSETQ. The rearrangement links TRBV5-1 to TRBJ1-6; no definite D call. This clonotype was sampled from a human donor with alopecia areata. The sample was CD8+ T cells sorted from blood, taken at week 24, from a patient treated with tofacitinib. In nucleotides, the CDR3 is TGCGCCAGCAGCTTGGATGTAAGCTCCTATAATTCACCCCTCCACTTT. Encoded protein: CASSLDVSSYNSPLHF.